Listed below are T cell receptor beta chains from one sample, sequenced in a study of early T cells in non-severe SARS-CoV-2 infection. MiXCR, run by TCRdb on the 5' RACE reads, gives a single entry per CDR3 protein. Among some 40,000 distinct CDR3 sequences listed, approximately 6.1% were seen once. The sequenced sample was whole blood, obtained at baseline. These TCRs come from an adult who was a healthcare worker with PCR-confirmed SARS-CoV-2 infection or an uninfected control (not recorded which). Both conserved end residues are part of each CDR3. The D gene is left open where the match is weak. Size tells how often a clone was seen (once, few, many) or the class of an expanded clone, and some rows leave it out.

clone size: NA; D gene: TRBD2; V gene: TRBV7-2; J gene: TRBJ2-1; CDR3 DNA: TGTGCCAGCAGCCGAACTAGCGGGGGGGAGAATGAGCAGTTCTTC; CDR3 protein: CASSRTSGGENEQFF
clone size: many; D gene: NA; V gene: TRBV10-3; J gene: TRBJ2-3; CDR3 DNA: TGTGCCTCTCAAGGCGCGGGAACTTCCGCAGATACGCAGTATTTT; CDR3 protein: CASQGAGTSADTQYF
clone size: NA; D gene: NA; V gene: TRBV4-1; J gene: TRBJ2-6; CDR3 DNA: TGCGCCAGCAGCCAACACAGGGAATCTGGGGCCAACGTCCTGACTTTC; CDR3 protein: CASSQHRESGANVLTF
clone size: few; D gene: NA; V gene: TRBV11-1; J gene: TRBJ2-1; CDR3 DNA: TGTGCCAGCAGCCCCGGGGTGGATGAGCAGTTCTTC; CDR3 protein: CASSPGVDEQFF
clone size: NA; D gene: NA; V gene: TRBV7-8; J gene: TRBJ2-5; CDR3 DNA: TGTGCCAGCAGCTTAGCGCTTTCAGGGCAAGAGACCCAGTACTTC; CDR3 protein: CASSLALSGQETQYF
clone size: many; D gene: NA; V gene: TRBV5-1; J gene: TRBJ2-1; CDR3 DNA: TGCGCCAGCAGCTTTAACAAGTACAATGAGCAGTTCTTC; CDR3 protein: CASSFNKYNEQFF
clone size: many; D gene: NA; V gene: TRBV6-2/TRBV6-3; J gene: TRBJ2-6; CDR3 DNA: TGTGCCAGCAGTTACGACTCATCTGGGGCCAACGTCCTGACTTTC; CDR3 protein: CASSYDSSGANVLTF
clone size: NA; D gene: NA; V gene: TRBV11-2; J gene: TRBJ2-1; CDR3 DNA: TGTGCCAGCCTAGGCCCCCCCGGGCCAAATGAGCAGTTCTTC; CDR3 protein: CASLGPPGPNEQFF
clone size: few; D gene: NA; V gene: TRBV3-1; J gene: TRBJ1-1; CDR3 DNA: TGTGCCAGCAGCCTTGACCGGCCGCTAGGAGCTTTCTTT; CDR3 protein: CASSLDRPLGAFF
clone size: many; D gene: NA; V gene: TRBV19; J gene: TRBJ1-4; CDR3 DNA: TGTGCCAGTAGATATCGAAGGGGGACTAATGAAAAACTGTTTTTT; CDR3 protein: CASRYRRGTNEKLFF
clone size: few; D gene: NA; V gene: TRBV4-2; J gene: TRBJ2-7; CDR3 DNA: TGTGCCAGCAGCCAAGTGTCCGAGTACGAGCAGTACTTC; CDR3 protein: CASSQVSEYEQYF
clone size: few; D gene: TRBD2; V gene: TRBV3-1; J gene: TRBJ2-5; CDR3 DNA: TGTGCCAGCAGCCGTGGAAAGACTAGCGGGGGGTTCCAAGAGACCCAGTACTTC; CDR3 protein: CASSRGKTSGGFQETQYF
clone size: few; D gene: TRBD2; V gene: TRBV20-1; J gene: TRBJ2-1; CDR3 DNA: TGCAGTGCCTTAGCGGGAGGGCCGATTGATGAGCAGTTCTTC; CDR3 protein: CSALAGGPIDEQFF
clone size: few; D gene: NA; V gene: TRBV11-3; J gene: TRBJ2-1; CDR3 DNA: TGTGCCAGCAGCCTGGATCGGGCGAATGAGCAGTTCTTC; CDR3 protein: CASSLDRANEQFF
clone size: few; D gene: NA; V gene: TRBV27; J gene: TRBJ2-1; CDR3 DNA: TGTGCCAGCAGTGGCCTCCGCAATGAGCAGTTCTTC; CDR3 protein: CASSGLRNEQFF
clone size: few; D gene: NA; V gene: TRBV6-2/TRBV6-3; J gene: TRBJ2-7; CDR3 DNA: TGTGCCAGCCTAAGGGAGCCGATCTCCTACGAGCAGTACTTC; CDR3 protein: CASLREPISYEQYF
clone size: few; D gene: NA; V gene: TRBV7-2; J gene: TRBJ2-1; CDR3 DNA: TGTGCCAGCAGCCTTCGACTAGATGAGCAGTTCTTC; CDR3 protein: CASSLRLDEQFF
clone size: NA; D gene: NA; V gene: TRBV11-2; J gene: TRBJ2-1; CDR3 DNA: TGTGCCAGCAGCCGGTTAGCGCTATACAATGAGCAGTTCTTC; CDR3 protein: CASSRLALYNEQFF
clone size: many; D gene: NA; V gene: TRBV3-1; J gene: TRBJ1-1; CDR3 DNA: TGTGCCAGCAGCCAATCCCGGGCTACTGAAGCTTTCTTT; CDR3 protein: CASSQSRATEAFF
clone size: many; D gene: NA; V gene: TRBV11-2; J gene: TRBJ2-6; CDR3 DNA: TGTGCCAGCAGCCTCCGACAGGTGGTCAGGTCTGGGGCCAACGTCCTGACTTTC; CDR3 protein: CASSLRQVVRSGANVLTF
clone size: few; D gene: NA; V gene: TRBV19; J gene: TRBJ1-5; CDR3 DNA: TGTGCCAGTAGTATTACCTCCGGACGACAGCCCCAGCATTTT; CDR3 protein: CASSITSGRQPQHF
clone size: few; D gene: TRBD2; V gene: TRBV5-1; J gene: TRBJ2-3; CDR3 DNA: TGCGCCAGCAGCTTGGCCGGGAACAGACCGACTAGCGGGGGGATCGATACGCAGTATTTT; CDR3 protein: CASSLAGNRPTSGGIDTQYF
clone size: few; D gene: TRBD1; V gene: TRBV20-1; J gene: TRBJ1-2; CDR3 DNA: TGCAGTGCTAGAGGTCAAGGTCAGGGGGCGATCGGCTATGGCTACACCTTC; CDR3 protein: CSARGQGQGAIGYGYTF
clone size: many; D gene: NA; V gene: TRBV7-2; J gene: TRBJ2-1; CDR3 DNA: TGTGCCAGCAGCTCAGGTTATGAGCAGTTCTTC; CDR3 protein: CASSSGYEQFF
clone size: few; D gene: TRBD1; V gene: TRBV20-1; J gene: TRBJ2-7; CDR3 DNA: TGCAGTGCTTTTAGGACAGGGGAGTACGAGCAGTACTTC; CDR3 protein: CSAFRTGEYEQYF
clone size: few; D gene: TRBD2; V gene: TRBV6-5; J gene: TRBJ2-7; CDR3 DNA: TGTGCCAGCAGTTTAGCGGGAGGGAAGACCTACGAGCAGTACTTC; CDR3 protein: CASSLAGGKTYEQYF
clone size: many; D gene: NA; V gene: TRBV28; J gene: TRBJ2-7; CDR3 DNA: TGTGCCAGCAGTCACCTGACAGGAGATCCCTACGAGCAGTACTTC; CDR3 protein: CASSHLTGDPYEQYF
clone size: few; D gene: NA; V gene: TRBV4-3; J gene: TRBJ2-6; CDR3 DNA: TGCGCCAGCAGCCGCGGCGGATGGCCTAACAAAACAAGCTCTGGGGCCAACGTCCTGACTTTC; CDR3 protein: CASSRGGWPNKTSSGANVLTF
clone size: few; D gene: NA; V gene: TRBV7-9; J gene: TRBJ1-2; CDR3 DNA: TGTGCCAGCAGCTTAGGGACCGACTATGGCTACACCTTC; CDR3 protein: CASSLGTDYGYTF
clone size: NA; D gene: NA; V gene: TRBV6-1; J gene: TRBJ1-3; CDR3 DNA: TGTGCCAGCAGTGAATTAAGGGGACTGCAAGTTATCGCCGGAAACACCATATATTTT; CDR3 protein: CASSELRGLQVIAGNTIYF
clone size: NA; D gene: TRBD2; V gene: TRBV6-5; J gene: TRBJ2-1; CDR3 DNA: TGTGCCAGCAGTTACGGGCGCCAGCGGGGCCACACTGAGCAGTTCTTC; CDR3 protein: CASSYGRQRGHTEQFF
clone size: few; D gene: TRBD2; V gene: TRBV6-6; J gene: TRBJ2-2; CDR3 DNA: TGTGCCAGCAGCTCCTCTCCGGGGACTAGCGGTTCAACCGGGGAGCTGTTTTTT; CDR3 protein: CASSSSPGTSGSTGELFF
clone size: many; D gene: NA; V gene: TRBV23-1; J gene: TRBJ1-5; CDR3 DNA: TGCGCCAGCAGTCACTCCGGGCCAGTAAAGAGGGTTAGCAATCAGCCCCAGCATTTT; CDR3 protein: CASSHSGPVKRVSNQPQHF
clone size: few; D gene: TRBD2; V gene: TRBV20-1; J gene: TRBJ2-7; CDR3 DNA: TGCAGGACTCAGGCGGGAGAGGGTTACGAGCAGTACTTC; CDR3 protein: CRTQAGEGYEQYF
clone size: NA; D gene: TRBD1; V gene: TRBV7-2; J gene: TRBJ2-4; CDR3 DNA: TGTGCCAGCAGCAGTACCGGGACAGAGAACATTCAGTACTTC; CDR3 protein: CASSSTGTENIQYF
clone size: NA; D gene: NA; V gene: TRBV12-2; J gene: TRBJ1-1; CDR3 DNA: TGTGCAAGTCGCTTAGCGTTGCCTGAAGCTTTCTTT; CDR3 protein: CASRLALPEAFF
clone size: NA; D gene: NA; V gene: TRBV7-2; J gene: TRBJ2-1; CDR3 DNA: TGTGCCAGCAGCTTACTGGGCACCTACAATGAGCAGTTCTTC; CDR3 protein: CASSLLGTYNEQFF
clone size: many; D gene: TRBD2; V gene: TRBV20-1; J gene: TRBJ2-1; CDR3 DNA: TGCAGTGCGACAACGGGGCTAGCGGGGGGGCCAGGGTACAATGAGCAGTTCTTC; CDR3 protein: CSATTGLAGGPGYNEQFF
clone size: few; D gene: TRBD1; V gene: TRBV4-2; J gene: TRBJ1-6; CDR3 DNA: TGTGCCAGCAGCCAACAAACGGGACAGGTCAAGATTGCGAGTTCACCCCTCCACTTT; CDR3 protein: CASSQQTGQVKIASSPLHF
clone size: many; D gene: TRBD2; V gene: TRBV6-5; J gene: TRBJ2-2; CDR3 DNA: TGTGCCAGCAGTTGGACCCCCCCAGCGGGGGCAGGCAACACCGGGGAGCTGTTTTTT; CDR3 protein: CASSWTPPAGAGNTGELFF
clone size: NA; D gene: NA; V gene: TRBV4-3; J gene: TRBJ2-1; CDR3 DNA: TGCGCCAGCAGCCCCAACGTCGGGCCTGGTGAGCAGTTCTTC; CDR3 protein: CASSPNVGPGEQFF
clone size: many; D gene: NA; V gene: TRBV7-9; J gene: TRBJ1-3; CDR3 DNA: TGTGCCAGCACCTGGGGATCTGGAAACACCATATATTTT; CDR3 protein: CASTWGSGNTIYF
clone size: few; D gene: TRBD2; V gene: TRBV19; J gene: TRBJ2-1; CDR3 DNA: TGTGCCAGTAGTCCTCCGACTAGCGGGTACGAAGAGCAGTTCTTC; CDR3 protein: CASSPPTSGYEEQFF
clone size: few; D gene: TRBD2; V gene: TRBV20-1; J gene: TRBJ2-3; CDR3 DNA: TGCAGTGCTAGACCCGGACTAGTCGTCACAGATACGCAGTATTTT; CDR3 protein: CSARPGLVVTDTQYF
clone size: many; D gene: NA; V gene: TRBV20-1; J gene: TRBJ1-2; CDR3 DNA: TGCAGTGCTAGGATTCGGGGGGCCTATGGCTACACCTTC; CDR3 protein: CSARIRGAYGYTF
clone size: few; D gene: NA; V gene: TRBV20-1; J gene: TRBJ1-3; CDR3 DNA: TGCAGTGCTAGAGATCTGGGAGGGTACAACACCATATATTTT; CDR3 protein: CSARDLGGYNTIYF
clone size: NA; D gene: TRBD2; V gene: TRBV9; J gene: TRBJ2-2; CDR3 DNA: TGTGCCAGCAGCTCAGGACTAGCGGGGCCCGGGGAGCTGTTTTTT; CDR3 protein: CASSSGLAGPGELFF
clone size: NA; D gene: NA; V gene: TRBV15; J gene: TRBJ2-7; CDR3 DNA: TGTGCCACCAGCAGAGATCTCTCCTACGAGCAGTACTTC; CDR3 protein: CATSRDLSYEQYF
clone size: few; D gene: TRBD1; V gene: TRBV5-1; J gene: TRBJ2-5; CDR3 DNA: TGCGCCAGCAGCCCGGGACAGGGGGATCGAGAGACCCAGTACTTC; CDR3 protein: CASSPGQGDRETQYF
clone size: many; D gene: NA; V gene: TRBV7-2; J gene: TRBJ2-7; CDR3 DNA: TGTGCCAGCAGCTTAGGCGCCTTTCTCAGCGGTCAAGACCCCTCCGAGCAGTACTTC; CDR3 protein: CASSLGAFLSGQDPSEQYF
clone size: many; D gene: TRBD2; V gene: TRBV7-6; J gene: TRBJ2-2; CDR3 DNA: TGTGCCAGCAGCTCCACAATACTAGCGCCAGGAAGCACCGGGGAGCTGTTTTTT; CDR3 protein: CASSSTILAPGSTGELFF
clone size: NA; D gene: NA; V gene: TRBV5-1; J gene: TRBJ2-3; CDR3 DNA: TGCGCCAGCAGCCAAGGGGGCGCGGGGAGCACAGATACGCAGTATTTT; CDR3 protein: CASSQGGAGSTDTQYF